The 26 T cell receptor beta chains listed next were all sequenced from one sample in a study of blood T cell repertoires in COVID-19. Generated by immunoSEQ multiplex PCR, the TCRdb table keeps only in-frame clones and is missing some. The sample contains approximately 400,000 clones, 89% of which appear only once. Source material: peripheral blood. The receptor source for this set is a man in his forties with acute or convalescent COVID-19.

The chain uses TRBV25-1 and TRBJ1-2; TRBD1 agrees at 7 bases. CDR3 length: 14 residues. The V gene end was trimmed by 6 bases and the J gene end by 4 bases; junction bases not matched to a gene: 8. Per germline, CDR1 MGHDK and CDR2 SYGVNS. The CDR3 DNA is TGTGCCAGCAGAAAACAGGGGTTAAGCTATGGCTACACCTTC. Encoded protein: CASRKQGLSYGYTF.

The chain recombines TRBV4-1 with TRBJ1-1; D is possibly TRBD1 (5 bases). The germline V and J ends were trimmed by 0 bases and 5 bases, with 10 bases remaining between them. The length of the CDR3 is 14 residues. CDR1 and CDR2 from the germline V gene are MGHRA and YSYEKL. DNA for the CDR3: TGCGCCAGCAGCCAAGAATCCGGGGGAACTGAAGCTTTCTTT. It codes for CASSQESGGTEAFF.

The chain has TRBV6-6 and TRBJ2-1; 10 nucleotides match TRBD2. CDR1 and CDR2 from the germline V gene are MNHNY and SVGAGI (reference sequence). Unmatched junction bases numbered 9, after V lost 6 bases and J lost 7 bases. This CDR3 region has 15 residues. The CDR3 coding sequence is TGTGCCAGCAGCCCAACTAGCGGGGTCACTAATGAGCAGTTCTTC. It specifies CASSPTSGVTNEQFF.

The chain employs TRBV4-2 and TRBJ1-2; 7 nucleotides agree with TRBD1. After removal of 4 bases from V and 7 bases from J, the junction contained 12 bases not matched to a gene. Germline values: CDR1 LGHNA, CDR2 YNFKEQ. This CDR3 is built from 15 residues. CDR3 sequence reads: CASSLQGTPVRGYTF. DNA of the CDR3: TGTGCCAGCAGCCTACAGGGGACTCCAGTACGTGGCTACACCTTC.

In this sample, this clone turned up once. The J gene is TRBJ1-4, the V gene TRBV19; 8 nucleotides align to TRBD1. Trimming took 5 bases from V and 8 from J; bases not matched to a gene: 7. CDR1 is LNHDA, CDR2 SQIVND, per germline (reference sequence). The CDR3 is 14 amino acids. Here the CDR3 DNA reads TGTGCCAGTAGTGCGACAGGGGTTGTCGAAAAACTGTTTTTT. Protein: CASSATGVVEKLFF.

V is TRBV7-2 and J is TRBJ1-5, with a possible D match to TRBD1 (5 bases). This CDR3 contains 14 residues. Germline CDR1 is SGHTA and CDR2 is FQGNSA. The V gene lost 2 bases and the J gene lost 7 bases, with 12 bases spanning the gap. Here the CDR3 reads CASSLSGEVQPQHF. Written as DNA, the CDR3 is TGTGCCAGCAGCTTATCGGGGGAGGTCCAGCCCCAGCATTTT. Full variable domain (rest looked up from reference TRBV7-2 and TRBJ1-5): GAGVSQSPSNKVTEKGKDVELRCDPISGHTALYWYRQSLGQGLEFLIYFQGNSAPDKSGLPSDRFSAERTGGSVSTLTIQRTQQEDSAVYLCASSLSGEVQPQHFGDGTRLSIL.

The J gene is TRBJ1-2, the V gene TRBV7-2; no firm D call. CDR3 size: 13 residues. Trimming pared 5 bases from V and 6 bases from J, leaving 13 bases between. Germline V gives CDR1 SGHTA, CDR2 FQGNSA. This CDR3 reads CASSPRGWDGYTF. For the CDR3, the DNA is TGTGCCAGCAGCCCTCGCGGGTGGGATGGCTACACCTTC.

The V gene is TRBV19, the J gene TRBJ1-1; possibly TRBD1 for D (6 bases). The CDR3 is 15 amino acids. Germline CDR1 is LNHDA and CDR2 is SQIVND (reference sequence). Between the trimmed V and J ends, which lost 6 bases and 4 bases, there was a span of 18 bases. The CDR3 loop reads CASSRRQAPSTEAFF. CDR3 bases: TGTGCCAGTAGCCGACGACAGGCCCCTTCCACTGAAGCTTTCTTT.

The V call is TRBV21-1, the J call TRBJ1-4. TRBV21-1 is noted as a pseudogene. The CDR3 runs to 16 residues. This CDR3 is CASSKVCRGLVEKLFF. CDR3 coding DNA: TGTGCCAGCAGCAAAGTATGCAGGGGACTAGTTGAAAAACTGTTTTTT.

V usage is TRBV6-5 and J usage is TRBJ1-6; D not certain. The CDR3 is 14 amino acids. Trimming cost V 8 bases and J 5 bases, with 13 bases left between them. CDR1 is MNHEY, CDR2 SVGAGI, per germline. Here the CDR3 reads CASFTAEDNSPLHF. In nucleotides, the CDR3 is TGTGCCAGCTTTACTGCGGAGGATAATTCACCCCTCCACTTT.

The chain is built from TRBV2 and TRBJ1-3, with TRBD1 matching over 7 bases. J lost 0 bases, V lost 6 bases, and 5 bases had no gene match. Germline CDR1 SNHLY, CDR2 FYNNEI. This CDR3 spans 15 amino acids. The CDR3 sequence is CASRPYRGSGNTIYF. The CDR3 DNA reads TGTGCCAGCAGACCGTACAGGGGCTCTGGAAACACCATATATTTT.

The J gene is TRBJ1-5, the V gene TRBV6-5; D is possibly TRBD1 (5 bases). With 7 bases removed from V and 3 bases from J, the gap between germline ends came to 10 bases. There are 13 residues in the CDR3. CDR1 is MNHEY and CDR2 is SVGAGI in the germline V gene. CDR3 nucleotide sequence: TGTGCCAGCACAGACAGCCCCAATCAGCCCCAGCATTTT. This encodes CASTDSPNQPQHF.

The V and J genes are TRBV10-2 and TRBJ2-7; 7 bases match TRBD1. J lost 6 bases, V lost 7 bases, and 15 bases had no gene match. This CDR3 region has 15 residues. The germline gives CDR1 WSHSY, CDR2 SAAADI. DNA for the CDR3: TGCGCCAGCACCTTGATCCTTGGACAGGCGGGCGAGCAGTACTTC. Translated: CASTLILGQAGEQYF.

This clone was observed a single time. V and J are TRBV6-5 and TRBJ1-2, with D perhaps TRBD1 (5 bases). Trimming pared 10 bases from V and 1 base from J, leaving 13 bases between. The germline gives CDR1 MNHEY, CDR2 SVGAGI. The CDR3 loop spans 13 amino acids. The CDR3 region has the DNA TGTGCCACAAGGGGCAGCCTTAACTATGGCTACACCTTC. This sequence encodes CATRGSLNYGYTF.

This clone has just one count. J is TRBJ2-1 and V is TRBV5-6; D is perhaps TRBD2 (5 bases). The CDR3 covers 14 residues. The germline gives CDR1 SGHDT, CDR2 YYEEEE. Trimming shortened V by 4 bases and J by 3 bases, and 11 bases separated the two germline ends. In DNA form, the CDR3 reads TGTGCCAGCAGCGCGGACTCTCACTACAATGAGCAGTTCTTC. This gives the protein CASSADSHYNEQFF.

This clone has more than one count but fewer than ten. This chain connects TRBV9 to TRBJ1-3, with 8 positions matching TRBD1. CDR1 is SGDLS, CDR2 YYNGEE, per germline. Trimming at V came to 4 bases and at J to 0 bases, leaving 0 bases not matched to a gene. The CDR3 loop spans 14 amino acids. The CDR3 sequence: CASSTGGSGNTIYF. CDR3 nucleotides: TGTGCCAGCAGCACAGGGGGCTCTGGAAACACCATATATTTT.

The J gene is TRBJ1-2, the V gene TRBV5-1, with a tentative D call TRBD1 (6 bases). Per germline, CDR1 SGHRS and CDR2 YFSETQ. The CDR3 loop spans 14 amino acids. Trimming stripped 2 bases from V and 2 bases from J, with 10 bases between. This CDR3 is CASSLQGSNYGYTF. The DNA of the CDR3 is TGCGCCAGCAGCTTACAGGGATCCAACTATGGCTACACCTTC.

V usage is TRBV5-4 and J usage is TRBJ1-4; D possibly corresponds to TRBD1 (6 bases). This CDR3 region has 16 residues. Trimming took 2 bases from V and 3 from J, leaving 14 bases between them. Per germline, CDR1 SGHNT and CDR2 YYREEE (reference sequence). The CDR3 region is CASSLGGTRSNEKLFF. CDR3 DNA sequence: TGTGCCAGCAGCTTAGGGGGGACTAGGTCTAATGAAAAACTGTTTTTT.

The rearrangement uses TRBV5-5 and TRBJ2-1, with 9 bases aligning to TRBD2. The V gene's germline CDR1 is SGHKS and CDR2 YYEKEE (reference sequence). Trimming removed 0 bases from V and 8 bases from J; junction bases left unmatched: 12. This CDR3 comprises 17 residues. The chain's CDR3 is CASSLEFAASGNHEQFF. The CDR3 coding sequence is TGTGCCAGCAGCTTGGAGTTCGCGGCTAGCGGGAACCATGAGCAGTTCTTC.

The chain joins TRBV12-3 or TRBV12-4 to TRBJ1-4, with TRBD1 as a possible D gene (6 bases). This CDR3 is built from 13 residues. Trimming took off 6 bases at V and 7 bases at J, with 12 bases between the two ends. CDR3 DNA: TGTGCCAGCAGCTTCAGGGGTAGTGAAAAACTGTTTTTT. Translating it yields CASSFRGSEKLFF.

The chain couples TRBV4-3 to TRBJ2-5; 8 bases align to TRBD2. The CDR3 has 16 amino acids. V was pared by 0 bases and J by 5 bases, with 8 bases of the junction left unmatched. CDR1 and CDR2 (germline): LGHNA, YSLEER. The CDR3 sequence is CASSQDIGGGGETQYF. As DNA, the CDR3 is TGCGCCAGCAGCCAAGATATCGGGGGGGGCGGGGAGACCCAGTACTTC.

The rearrangement links TRBV6-5 to TRBJ1-1; 11 bases line up with TRBD1. The CDR3 has 14 amino acids. Trimming removed 6 bases from V and 5 bases from J; junction bases left unmatched: 5. Germline-derived CDR1 and CDR2 are MNHEY and SVGAGI. CDR3 coding DNA: TGTGCCAGCAGAAGGGACAGGGGGAATACTGAAGCTTTCTTT. Its translation: CASRRDRGNTEAFF.

This clone was counted once. V is TRBV11-2 and J is TRBJ2-4; tentative D call: TRBD2 (6 bases). Trimming cost V 5 bases and J 2 bases, with 16 bases left between them. Looked up from germline, CDR1 is SGHAT and CDR2 is FQNNGV. The CDR3 is 16 residues long. CDR3 sequence reads: CASSTRSGRSKNIQYF. The DNA of the CDR3 is TGTGCCAGCAGCACCCGGTCCGGGAGATCCAAAAACATTCAGTACTTC.

This chain joins TRBV6-5 and TRBJ1-6, with 9 bases fitting TRBD1. V trimming: 10 bases; J trimming: 6 bases; junction bases outside the gene matches: 7. The CDR3 loop spans 14 amino acids. CDR1 is MNHEY, CDR2 SVGAGI, per germline. The CDR3 is CATDRGATNSPLHF. CDR3 coding DNA: TGTGCCACCGACAGGGGGGCAACTAATTCACCCCTCCACTTT.

The chain carries TRBV5-4 and TRBJ2-1; 7 nucleotides agree with TRBD1. V was clipped by 4 bases and J by 14 bases; unmatched bases: 6. Looked up from germline, CDR1 is SGHNT and CDR2 is YYREEE (reference sequence). There are 11 residues in the CDR3. In DNA, the CDR3 is TGTGCCAGCAGCCTGGGACAGTCGGAGTTCTTC. Translating gives CASSLGQSEFF. The whole variable domain, filled in from reference TRBV5-4 and TRBJ2-1, reads ETGVTQSPTHLIKTRGQQVTLRCSSQSGHNTVSWYQQALGQGPQFIFQYYREEENGRGNFPPRFSGLQFPNYSSELNVNALELDDSALYLCASSLGQSEFFGPGTRLTVL.

V usage is TRBV28 and J usage is TRBJ1-1; no reliable D call. Germline CDR1 reads MDHEN; CDR2 reads SYDVKM. V gave up 8 bases and J gave up 5 bases, with 15 bases separating them. The CDR3 loop spans 13 amino acids. The CDR3 spells CASVPGDWTEAFF. The CDR3 DNA follows: TGTGCCAGCGTCCCCGGGGATTGGACTGAAGCTTTCTTT.